These T cell receptor beta chains were read from a single sample in a study of shared clonotypes between healthy human individuals. Generated by immunoSEQ multiplex PCR, the TCRdb table keeps only in-frame clones and is missing some. This sample has under 600,000 clones, with around three quarters found just once. The sample was PBMCs. Receptor source: a woman between 40 and 55 years old in good health. Some clones in this sample may be carry-over from other donors' samples. The CDR3 runs from the conserved cysteine through the conserved F or W. D genes are given only for firm matches. Rows may omit the clone size; those that give it use once, few, many or a size class.

J gene | D gene | V gene | clone size | CDR3 protein | CDR3 DNA
TRBJ2-3 | TRBD1 | TRBV27 | many | CASSAGQGVTDTQYF | TGTGCCAGCTCTGCGGGACAGGGGGTAACAGATACGCAGTATTTT
TRBJ2-7 | TRBD1 | TRBV28 | - | CASSAPGGEQYF | TGTGCCAGCAGCGCTCCAGGGGGCGAGCAGTACTTC
TRBJ1-5 | - | TRBV28 | - | CASRGAGESLNQPQHF | TGTGCCAGCAGGGGGGCGGGGGAGAGCCTCAATCAGCCCCAGCATTTT
TRBJ2-1 | TRBD2 | TRBV25-1 | - | CASSDNGRVYNEQFF | TGTGCCAGCAGTGATAACGGGAGGGTCTACAATGAGCAGTTCTTC
TRBJ2-7 | TRBD2 | TRBV25-1 | - | CASRGGSNEQYF | TGTGCCAGCAGGGGGGGGAGCAACGAGCAGTACTTC
TRBJ2-1 | TRBD2 | TRBV4-3 | - | CASSPDWTSGRGGEQFF | TGCGCCAGCAGCCCAGACTGGACTAGCGGGAGGGGTGGCGAGCAGTTCTTC
TRBJ2-7 | - | TRBV27 | - | CASGLNRAGYEQYF | TGTGCCAGCGGCCTTAACAGGGCAGGGTACGAGCAGTACTTC
TRBJ2-5 | - | TRBV30 | - | CAWSVAGNEKTQYF | TGTGCCTGGAGTGTGGCAGGGAACGAAAAGACCCAGTACTTC
TRBJ2-7 | - | TRBV10-2 | - | CASSENRGWYF | TGCGCCAGCAGTGAGAATCGGGGTTGGTACTTC
TRBJ2-6 | - | TRBV28 | - | CASSLTSGANVLTF | TGTGCCAGCAGTTTAACTTCCGGGGCCAACGTCCTGACTTTC
TRBJ2-5 | TRBD2 | TRBV5-6 | - | CASSLIAGEGGETQYF | TGTGCCAGCAGCCTAATAGCGGGAGAGGGTGGAGAGACCCAGTACTTC
TRBJ1-2 | - | TRBV14 | - | CASSQDFDDGYTF | TGTGCCAGCAGCCAAGATTTCGATGATGGCTACACCTTC
TRBJ1-2 | - | TRBV20-1 | - | CGDGGYTF | TGCGGAGACGGTGGCTACACCTTC
TRBJ2-7 | - | TRBV28 | - | CASSETTDTYEQYF | TGTGCCAGCAGTGAAACGACAGATACCTACGAGCAGTACTTC
TRBJ1-5 | - | TRBV6-6 | - | CASRFDADNQPQHF | TGTGCCAGCAGGTTTGACGCCGACAATCAGCCCCAGCATTTT
TRBJ2-7 | TRBD2 | TRBV18 | once | CASSPSSGRDYEQYF | TGTGCCAGCTCACCTTCTAGCGGGAGGGATTACGAGCAGTACTTC